Given below is one T cell receptor beta chain in context. Assay: immunoSEQ multiplex PCR; the TCRdb copy retains only in-frame clones and omits some. The table lists roughly 200,000 clones, about 90% of them singletons. The data stem from a study of T cell responses to AZD1222 COVID-19 vaccine. With 8 bases removed from V and 2 bases from J, the gap between germline ends came to 5 bases. The CDR3 runs to 11 residues. The germline V gene has CDR1 LNHDA and CDR2 SQIVND (reference sequence). The material sequenced was peripheral blood, taken on day 0 of AZD1222 vaccination. The genes are TRBV19 and TRBJ2-3, with D unresolved. This sequence originates from an adult in good health. The CDR3 protein is CASGDTDTQYF. The DNA for the CDR3 is TGTGCCAGTGGGGACACAGATACGCAGTATTTT.